This T cell receptor (beta chain) came from a study of cytomegalovirus exposure and HLA in healthy donors. About the research overall: In an early release, HLA-typed donors contributed tens of millions of unique TCR sequences.

PCR involved 60 Vbeta and 13 Jbeta primers. Measured with immunoSEQ multiplex PCR; TCRdb has only the in-frame clones, and not every one. The sample includes about 92,000 clones, about 85% of them seen just once. The CDR3 loop spans 15 amino acids. With 3 bases clipped from V and 6 bases from J, the junction kept 10 bases outside the gene matches. Germline lookup yields CDR1 SGDLS and CDR2 YYNGEE. Source material: PBMCs. The J gene is TRBJ2-5, the V gene TRBV9, with 8 bases matching TRBD1. This TCR was sampled from a girl aged 2-15 years in good health and CMV-seropositive. CDR3 nucleotides: TGTGCCAGCAGCGCGCAGGGGGCAGGCGGGAAGACCCAGTACTTC. Its protein product is CASSAQGAGGKTQYF.